The 23 T cell receptor beta chains below were found in one sample sequenced in a study of long-term antiretroviral therapy in people with HIV. Investigators performed immunoSEQ version v3.0 at survey level. Sequencing was performed with immunoSEQ multiplex PCR; in TCRdb, only in-frame clones are kept and a portion is missing. Here the sample spans some 16,000 clones, around 83% being singletons. This specimen was unsorted PBMCs, taken 0.5 years after starting antiretroviral therapy. These receptors were obtained from a woman aged 40 to 50 with HIV.

This clone was picked up a small number of times. This chain joins TRBV27 and TRBJ1-5, with D unclear. Trimming cost V 5 bases and J 2 bases, with 10 bases left between them. CDR1 is MNHEY, CDR2 SMNVEV, per germline (reference sequence). This CDR3 comprises 14 residues. Written as DNA, the CDR3 is TGTGCCAGCAGTCTCCTTGGAGGCAATCAGCCCCAGCATTTT. This translates into CASSLLGGNQPQHF.

The rearrangement joins TRBV18 to TRBJ2-7; the D gene is possibly TRBD2 (5 bases). Germline V lookup: CDR1 KGHSH, CDR2 LQKENI. The CDR3 sequence is 13 residues long. Trimming cost V 6 bases and J 5 bases, with 14 bases left between them. As DNA, the CDR3 is TGTGCCAGCTCCCCGAGTGGGAGCCACGAGCAGTACTTC. This sequence encodes CASSPSGSHEQYF. The variable domain in full, completed from reference TRBV18 and TRBJ2-7, reads NAGVMQNPRHLVRRRGQEARLRCSPMKGHSHVYWYRQLPEEGLKFMVYLQKENIIDESGMPKERFSAEFPKEGPSILRIQQVVRGDSAAYFCASSPSGSHEQYFGPGTRLTVT.

This rearrangement joins TRBV5-1 to TRBJ2-7; TRBD1 might be the D (6 bases). The CDR3 contains 13 residues. Trimming left V 0 bases short and J 6 bases short, with 10 bases between. The germline V gene has CDR1 SGHRS and CDR2 YFSETQ. The CDR3 nucleotides are TGCGCCAGCAGCTTGGACAGGGCTAGCGAGCAGTACTTC. Amino acid sequence: CASSLDRASEQYF. The variable domain in full, completed from reference TRBV5-1 and TRBJ2-7, reads KAGVTQTPRYLIKTRGQQVTLSCSPISGHRSVSWYQQTPGQGLQFLFEYFSETQRNKGNFPGRFSGRQFSNSRSEMNVSTLELGDSALYLCASSLDRASEQYFGPGTRLTVT.

The chain joins TRBV27 to TRBJ2-2; possible D gene TRBD1, 6 bases. Germline V gives CDR1 MNHEY, CDR2 SMNVEV (reference sequence). Trimming took 6 bases from V and 7 from J, leaving 24 bases between them. The length of the CDR3 is 17 residues. CDR3 DNA: TGTGCCAGCAGAGAACCGCCGGGACACGGGGTTTTCGGGGAGCTGTTTTTT. Protein sequence: CASREPPGHGVFGELFF.

The chain employs TRBV2 and TRBJ1-1; D is ambiguous. Germline-derived CDR1 and CDR2 are SNHLY and FYNNEI. The CDR3 spans 14 residues. Trimming stripped 5 bases from V and 7 bases from J, with 17 bases between. CDR3 bases: TGTGCCAGCAGTTACTATTATGGACTGAATGAAGCTTTCTTT. This codes for CASSYYYGLNEAFF.

Only a few counts were recorded for this clone. The gene calls are TRBV13 and TRBJ2-7; TRBD2 aligns across 12 bases. Germline trimming cut 6 bases from V and 0 bases from J; bases unmatched to any gene: 3. CDR3 size: 15 residues. Germline V gene sequence: CDR1 PRHDT, CDR2 FYEKMQ (reference sequence). In DNA, the CDR3 is TGTGCCAGCAGGACTAGCGGGAGTCCCTCCTACGAGCAGTACTTC. This gives the protein CASRTSGSPSYEQYF.

The gene calls are TRBV18 and TRBJ2-5; D perhaps matches TRBD1 (6 bases). The DNA matches TRBJ2-7 better at its end, which makes the J call doubtful. This CDR3 contains 14 residues. Germline values: CDR1 KGHSH, CDR2 LQKENI. CDR3 amino acids: CASSLVQGSYEQYF. Here the CDR3 DNA reads TGTGCCAGCTCACTCGTACAGGGATCCTACGAGCAGTACTTC.

CDR3 amino acids: CATQGSGGYTF. CDR3 DNA sequence: TGTGCCACACAGGGGAGCGGTGGCTACACCTTC. The chain joins TRBV2 to TRBJ1-2, with 7 bases that match TRBD1. This CDR3 has 11 residues. The V segment lost 10 bases and the J segment 7 bases; nucleotides outside the gene matches: 6. Germline V gene sequence: CDR1 SNHLY, CDR2 FYNNEI. The whole variable domain, filled in from reference TRBV2 and TRBJ1-2, reads EPEVTQTPSHQVTQMGQEVILRCVPISNHLYFYWYRQILGQKVEFLVSFYNNEISEKSEIFDDQFSVERPDGSNFTLKIRSTKLEDSAMYFCATQGSGGYTFGSGTRLTVV.

V is TRBV10-3 and J is TRBJ2-3; no firm D call. Per germline, CDR1 ENHRY and CDR2 SYGVKD. The CDR3 consists of 14 residues. The V end lost 4 bases, the J end lost 2 bases, and 10 bases lay between the germline ends. The CDR3 reads CAISGSGSTDTQYF. The CDR3 DNA sequence: TGTGCCATCAGTGGGTCAGGTTCCACAGATACGCAGTATTTT.

The genes are TRBV7-2 and TRBJ2-7; 7 bases fit TRBD2. Germline CDR1 and CDR2: SGHTA and FQGNSA. The CDR3 contains 16 residues. The V and J ends lost 5 bases and 2 bases, in that order; junction bases with no gene match: 12. CDR3 protein: CASSQRSGEGPYEQYF. The CDR3 DNA reads as TGTGCCAGCAGCCAGAGGTCGGGGGAGGGTCCCTACGAGCAGTACTTC. Full variable domain (rest looked up from reference TRBV7-2 and TRBJ2-7): GAGVSQSPSNKVTEKGKDVELRCDPISGHTALYWYRQSLGQGLEFLIYFQGNSAPDKSGLPSDRFSAERTGGSVSTLTIQRTQQEDSAVYLCASSQRSGEGPYEQYFGPGTRLTVT.

Written as DNA, the CDR3 is TGTGCCAGCAGTCCTTACTCCAACTATGGCTACACCTTC. Translation: CASSPYSNYGYTF. The chain has TRBV6-5 and TRBJ1-2, with D unclear. Trimming removed 5 bases from V and 2 bases from J, with 9 bases in between. CDR1 and CDR2 from the germline V gene are MNHEY and SVGAGI. This CDR3 is 13 amino acids long.

This rearrangement joins TRBV5-1 to TRBJ1-4; D is unclear. This CDR3 contains 12 residues. CDR1 and CDR2 from the germline V gene are SGHRS and YFSETQ. V was shortened by 5 bases and J by 8 bases, with 10 bases between the two germline ends. The CDR3: CASREGNEKLFF. CDR3 bases: TGCGCCAGCAGGGAAGGGAACGAAAAACTGTTTTTT.

The chain has TRBV28 and TRBJ2-2, with D perhaps matching TRBD2 (6 bases). CDR1 is MDHEN and CDR2 is SYDVKM in the germline V gene. The CDR3 spans 15 residues. With 6 bases removed from V and 4 bases from J, the gap between germline ends came to 15 bases. The CDR3 here is CASSPSGGITGELFF. The CDR3 DNA sequence: TGTGCCAGCAGCCCCTCTGGGGGGATCACCGGGGAGCTGTTTTTT.

The genes are TRBV19 and TRBJ2-2; a possible D gene is TRBD1 (6 bases). The germline V gene has CDR1 LNHDA and CDR2 SQIVND (reference sequence). Trimming took 6 bases from V and 6 from J, leaving 17 bases between them. This CDR3 contains 15 residues. CDR3 in amino acids: CASSPPTGSPGELFF. The DNA of the CDR3 is TGTGCCAGTAGCCCTCCGACAGGCAGTCCCGGGGAGCTGTTTTTT. The full variable domain, in which reference TRBV19 and TRBJ2-2 provide the parts outside the CDR3, is DGGITQSPKYLFRKEGQNVTLSCEQNLNHDAMYWYRQDPGQGLRLIYYSQIVNDFQKGDIAEGYSVSREKKESFPLTVTSAQKNPTAFYLCASSPPTGSPGELFFGEGSRLTVL.

The table lists this clone with a few counts. The V gene is TRBV2, the J gene TRBJ2-1; unclear D gene. This CDR3 region has 13 residues. With 4 bases removed from V and 3 bases from J, the gap between germline ends came to 7 bases. Germline CDR1 reads SNHLY; CDR2 reads FYNNEI. For the CDR3, the DNA is TGTGCCAGCAGTGTAGAAGTCTACAATGAGCAGTTCTTC. Residues: CASSVEVYNEQFF.

In this sample, this clone turned up a few times. The CDR3 sequence: CASSSDRGGGYTF. The DNA for the CDR3 is TGTGCCAGCAGTTCGGACAGGGGCGGTGGCTACACCTTC. The chain links TRBV7-9 to TRBJ1-2, with TRBD1 matching over 9 bases. With V trimmed by 6 bases and J by 7 bases, 6 bases remained unmatched. Germline CDR1 is SEHNR and CDR2 is FQNEAQ (reference sequence). The CDR3 is 13 amino acids. Based on the CDR3 plus reference TRBV7-9 and TRBJ1-2, the full variable domain is DTGVSQNPRHKITKRGQNVTFRCDPISEHNRLYWYRQTLGQGPEFLTYFQNEAQLEKSRLLSDRFSAERPKGSFSTLEIQRTEQGDSAMYLCASSSDRGGGYTFGSGTRLTVV.

V usage is TRBV18 and J usage is TRBJ1-5, with TRBD1 identical over 10 bases. V dropped 2 bases and J dropped 6; count of bases not matched to a gene: 10. The CDR3 length is 17 residues. The germline V gene has CDR1 KGHSH and CDR2 LQKENI. CDR3 bases: TGTGCCAGCTCACCAGTTGTCCCGGGGACAGGGGTTCAGCCCCAGCATTTT. It encodes CASSPVVPGTGVQPQHF. The full variable domain, completed using reference TRBV18 and TRBJ1-5, is NAGVMQNPRHLVRRRGQEARLRCSPMKGHSHVYWYRQLPEEGLKFMVYLQKENIIDESGMPKERFSAEFPKEGPSILRIQQVVRGDSAAYFCASSPVVPGTGVQPQHFGDGTRLSIL.

The chain couples TRBV9 to TRBJ2-3, with 12 nucleotides matching TRBD2. In germline, CDR1 is SGDLS, CDR2 YYNGEE. Trimming cost V 6 bases and J 3 bases; bases outside gene matches: 8. The CDR3 is made up of 16 amino acids. This CDR3 is CASKPLGTSGTDTQYF. DNA for the CDR3: TGTGCCAGCAAACCCCTCGGGACTAGCGGGACAGATACGCAGTATTTT.

The chain has TRBV7-2 and TRBJ2-7; D gene ambiguous. In germline, CDR1 is SGHTA, CDR2 FQGNSA. Trimming removed 1 base at V and 0 bases at J, with 10 bases between. The CDR3 is made up of 15 amino acids. In DNA form, the CDR3 reads TGTGCCAGCAGCTTAGAACAGCAGAGCTCCTACGAGCAGTACTTC. Translated: CASSLEQQSSYEQYF.

The V gene is TRBV27, the J gene TRBJ2-5, with TRBD1 matching over 7 bases. Trimming removed 0 bases from V and 0 bases from J; junction bases left unmatched: 19. Per germline, CDR1 MNHEY and CDR2 SMNVEV (reference sequence). The CDR3 length is 21 residues. Here the CDR3 reads CASSLSPVHIANRGDQETQYF. As DNA, the CDR3 is TGTGCCAGCAGTTTATCGCCCGTCCATATCGCTAACAGGGGAGACCAAGAGACCCAGTACTTC.

The chain is built from TRBV6-5 and TRBJ1-3; D not certain. The V and J ends lost 8 bases and 2 bases respectively, with 16 bases between them. Germline V gene sequence: CDR1 MNHEY, CDR2 SVGAGI. There are 15 residues in the CDR3. CDR3 sequence (DNA): TGTGCCAGCTCTCCCGCGAGGACCACTGGAAACACCATATATTTT. Residues: CASSPARTTGNTIYF.

Here the CDR3 reads CASSERTGGPVANTGELFF. The CDR3 nucleotides read TGTGCCAGCAGTGAAAGGACGGGAGGGCCGGTCGCGAACACCGGGGAGCTGTTTTTT. The chain carries TRBV6-1 and TRBJ2-2; 8 bases match TRBD2. The CDR3 runs to 19 residues. With 2 bases clipped from V and 0 bases from J, the junction kept 11 bases outside the gene matches. Germline V lookup: CDR1 MNHNS, CDR2 SASEGT.

This chain's CDR3 is CASRAGGPLETQYF. The CDR3 coding sequence is TGTGCCAGCAGAGCGGGAGGGCCATTAGAGACCCAGTACTTC. The chain carries TRBV25-1 and TRBJ2-5; 10 nucleotides match TRBD2. Germline V gene sequence: CDR1 MGHDK, CDR2 SYGVNS. The ends lost 6 bases at V and 4 bases at J; junction bases unmatched: 5. The CDR3 spans 14 residues.